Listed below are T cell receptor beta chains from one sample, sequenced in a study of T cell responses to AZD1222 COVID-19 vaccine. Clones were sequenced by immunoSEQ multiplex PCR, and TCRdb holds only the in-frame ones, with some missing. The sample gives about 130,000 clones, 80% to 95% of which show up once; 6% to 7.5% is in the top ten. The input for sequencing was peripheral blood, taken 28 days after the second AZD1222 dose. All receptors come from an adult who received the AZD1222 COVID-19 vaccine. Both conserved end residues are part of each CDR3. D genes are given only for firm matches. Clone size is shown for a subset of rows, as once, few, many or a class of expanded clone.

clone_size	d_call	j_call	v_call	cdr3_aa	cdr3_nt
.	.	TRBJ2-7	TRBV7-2	CASSLTRTTYEQYF	TGTGCCAGCAGCTTGACGAGAACAACCTACGAGCAGTACTTC
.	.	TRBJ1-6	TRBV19	CASSRMEGLGPNSPLHF	TGTGCCAGTAGTCGAATGGAGGGGCTCGGCCCCAATTCACCCCTCCACTTT
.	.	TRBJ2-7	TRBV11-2	CASSIPPLVHEQYF	TGTGCCAGCAGTATTCCCCCTTTAGTTCACGAGCAGTACTTC
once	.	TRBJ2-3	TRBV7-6	CASSLSDRNTQYF	TGTGCCAGCAGCTTATCGGATCGGAATACGCAGTATTTT
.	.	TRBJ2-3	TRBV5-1	CASSLDKDTQYF	TGCGCCAGCAGCTTGGACAAGGATACGCAGTATTTT
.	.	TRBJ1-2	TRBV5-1	CASSSQGRSYGYTF	TGCGCCAGCAGCTCCCAGGGACGTAGTTATGGCTACACCTTC
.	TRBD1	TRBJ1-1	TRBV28	CASSLLGRGLNTEAFF	TGTGCCAGCAGTTTATTGGGCAGGGGGCTAAACACTGAAGCTTTCTTT
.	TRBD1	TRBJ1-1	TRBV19	CASSIVGDSNTEAFF	TGTGCCAGTAGTATAGTGGGGGACAGCAACACTGAAGCTTTCTTT
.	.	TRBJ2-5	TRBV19	CASSRLGPAAQETQYF	TGTGCCAGTAGTAGACTGGGACCCGCCGCCCAAGAGACCCAGTACTTC
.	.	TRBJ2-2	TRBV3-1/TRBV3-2	CASSKHRDFNTGELFF	TGTGCCAGCAGCAAACACCGGGACTTTAACACCGGGGAGCTGTTTTTT
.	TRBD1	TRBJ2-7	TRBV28	CASSLWVRFDRVTYEQYF	TGTGCCAGCAGTTTATGGGTTCGCTTCGACAGGGTGACCTACGAGCAGTACTTC
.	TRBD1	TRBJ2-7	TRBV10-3	CAMATGTGGGEQYF	TGTGCCATGGCGACCGGGACAGGGGGGGGCGAGCAGTACTTC
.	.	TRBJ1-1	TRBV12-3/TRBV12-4	CASRPRESEAFF	TGTGCCAGCAGACCTAGGGAATCTGAAGCTTTCTTT
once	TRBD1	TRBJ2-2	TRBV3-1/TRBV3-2	CASRGTANTGELFF	TGTGCCAGCAGGGGGACAGCCAACACCGGGGAGCTGTTTTTT
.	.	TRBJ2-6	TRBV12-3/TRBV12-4	CASSWSGANVLTF	TGTGCCAGCAGTTGGTCTGGGGCCAACGTCCTGACTTTC
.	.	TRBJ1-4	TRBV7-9	CASSSSEGSSANEKLFF	TGTGCCAGCAGCTCGTCGGAGGGGTCCTCGGCTAATGAAAAACTGTTTTTT
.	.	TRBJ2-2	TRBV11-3	CASSSKGQYTGELFF	TGTGCCAGCAGCTCCAAAGGACAGTACACCGGGGAGCTGTTTTTT
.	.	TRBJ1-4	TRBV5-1	CASSYNNEKLFF	TGCGCCAGCAGTTACAACAATGAAAAACTGTTTTTT
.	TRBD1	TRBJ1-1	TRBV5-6	CASCLVVGTGNTEAFF	TGTGCCAGCTGCCTCGTGGTAGGGACAGGGAACACTGAAGCTTTCTTT
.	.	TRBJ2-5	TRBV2	CASSEPDRSRDQYF	TGTGCCAGCAGTGAACCAGACAGGTCTAGGGACCAGTACTTC
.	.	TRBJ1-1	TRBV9	CASSVRSNTEAFF	TGTGCCAGCAGCGTCAGGTCGAACACTGAAGCTTTCTTT
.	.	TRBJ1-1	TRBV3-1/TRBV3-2	CASSQKTDLNTEAFF	TGTGCCAGCAGCCAAAAAACGGATCTTAACACTGAAGCTTTCTTT
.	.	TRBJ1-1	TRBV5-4	CASKVQGGDHGAEAFF	TGTGCCAGCAAAGTTCAGGGAGGGGATCATGGCGCTGAAGCTTTCTTT
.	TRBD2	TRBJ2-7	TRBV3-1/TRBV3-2	CASSLAGLGYEQYF	TGTGCCAGCAGCCTAGCGGGGCTAGGGTACGAGCAGTACTTC
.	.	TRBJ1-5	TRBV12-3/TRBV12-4	CASNPGPNQPQHF	TGTGCCAGCAACCCGGGACCGAATCAGCCCCAGCATTTT
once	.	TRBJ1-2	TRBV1	CTSSQERDYGYTF	TGCACCAGCAGCCAAGAGAGGGACTATGGCTACACCTTC
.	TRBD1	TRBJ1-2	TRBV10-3	CAISELRQGGYTF	TGTGCCATCAGTGAGTTGAGACAGGGTGGCTACACCTTC
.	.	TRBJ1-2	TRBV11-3	CASSHRDPFNYGYTF	TGTGCCAGCAGCCACAGGGACCCCTTCAACTATGGCTACACCTTC
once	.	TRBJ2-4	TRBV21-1	CASSKALRGFENIQYF	TGTGCCAGCAGCAAAGCGCTTCGGGGATTCGAAAACATTCAGTACTTC
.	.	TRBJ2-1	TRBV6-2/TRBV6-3	CASSPRSYNEQFF	TGTGCCAGCAGCCCTCGTTCATACAATGAGCAGTTCTTC
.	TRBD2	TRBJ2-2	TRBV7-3	CASSRTSGGLDTGELFF	TGTGCCAGCAGCCGGACTAGCGGGGGTCTGGACACCGGGGAGCTGTTTTTT
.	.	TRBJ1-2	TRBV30	CAWRGTENYGYTF	TGTGCCTGGAGAGGGACGGAGAACTATGGCTACACCTTC
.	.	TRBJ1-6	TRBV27	CASSEGFYNSPLHF	TGTGCCAGCAGCGAGGGCTTCTATAATTCACCCCTCCACTTT